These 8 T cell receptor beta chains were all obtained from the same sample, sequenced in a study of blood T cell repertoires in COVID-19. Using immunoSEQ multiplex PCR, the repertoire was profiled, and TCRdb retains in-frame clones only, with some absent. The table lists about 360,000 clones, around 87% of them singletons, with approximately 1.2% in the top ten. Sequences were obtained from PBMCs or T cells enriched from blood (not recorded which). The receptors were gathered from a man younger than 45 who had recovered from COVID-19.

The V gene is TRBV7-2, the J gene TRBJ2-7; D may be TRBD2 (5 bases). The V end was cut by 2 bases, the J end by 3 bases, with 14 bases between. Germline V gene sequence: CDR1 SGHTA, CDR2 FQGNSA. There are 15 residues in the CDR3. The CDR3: CASSLTLGGSYEQYF. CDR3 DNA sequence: TGTGCCAGCAGCTTAACTTTAGGAGGTAGCTACGAGCAGTACTTC.

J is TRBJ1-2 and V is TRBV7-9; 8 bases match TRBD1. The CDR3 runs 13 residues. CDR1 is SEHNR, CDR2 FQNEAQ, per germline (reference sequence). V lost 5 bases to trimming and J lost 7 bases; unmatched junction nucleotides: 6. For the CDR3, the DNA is TGTGCCAGCAGCCCGGACAGGGCGACTGGCTACACCTTC. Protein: CASSPDRATGYTF.

In DNA form, the CDR3 reads TGCAGTGCCAGTGGACGGGGTAGCACAGATACGCAGTATTTT. This sequence encodes CSASGRGSTDTQYF. This rearrangement joins TRBV20-1 to TRBJ2-3; D possibly corresponds to TRBD2 (5 bases). Germline CDR1 DFQATT, CDR2 SNEGSKA (reference sequence). Trimming pared 6 bases from V and 0 bases from J, leaving 13 bases between. The length of the CDR3 is 14 residues.

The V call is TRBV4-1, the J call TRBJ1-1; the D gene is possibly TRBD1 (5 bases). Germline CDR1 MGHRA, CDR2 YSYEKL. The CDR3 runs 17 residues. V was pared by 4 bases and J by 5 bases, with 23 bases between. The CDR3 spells CASSLKRSSAGNTEAFF. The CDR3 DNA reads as TGCGCCAGCAGCCTAAAGCGCTCGTCGGCAGGGAATACTGAAGCTTTCTTT.

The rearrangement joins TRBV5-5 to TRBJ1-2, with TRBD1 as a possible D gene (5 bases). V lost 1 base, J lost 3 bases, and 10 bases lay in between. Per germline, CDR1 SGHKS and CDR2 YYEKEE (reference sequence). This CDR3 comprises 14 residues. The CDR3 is CASSLLQGDYGYTF. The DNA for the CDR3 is TGTGCCAGCAGCTTGCTTCAAGGGGACTATGGCTACACCTTC. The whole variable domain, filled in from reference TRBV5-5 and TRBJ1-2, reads DAGVTQSPTHLIKTRGQQVTLRCSPISGHKSVSWYQQVLGQGPQFIFQYYEKEERGRGNFPDRFSARQFPNYSSELNVNALLLGDSALYLCASSLLQGDYGYTFGSGTRLTVV.

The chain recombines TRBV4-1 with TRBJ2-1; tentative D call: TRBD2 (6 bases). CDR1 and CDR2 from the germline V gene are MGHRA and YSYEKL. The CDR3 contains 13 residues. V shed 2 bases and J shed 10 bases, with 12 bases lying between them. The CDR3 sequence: CASSQPGGREQFF. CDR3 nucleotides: TGCGCCAGCAGCCAACCCGGTGGGAGGGAGCAGTTCTTC.

CDR3 in amino acids: CASSWTATGGYEQYF. The DNA of the CDR3 is TGTGCCAGCAGCTGGACGGCGACAGGGGGCTACGAGCAGTACTTC. The V gene is TRBV7-9, the J gene TRBJ2-7; 9 bases fit TRBD1. In germline, CDR1 is SEHNR, CDR2 FQNEAQ (reference sequence). This CDR3 is 15 amino acids long. V lost 4 bases, J lost 3 bases, and 7 bases stayed unmatched.

CDR3: CASTLGSNQPQHF. CDR3 DNA sequence: TGTGCCAGCACCTTGGGCAGCAATCAGCCCCAGCATTTT. V usage is TRBV12-3 or TRBV12-4 and J usage is TRBJ1-5, with no clear D. V was pared by 7 bases and J by 1 base, with 8 bases between. This CDR3 comprises 13 residues.